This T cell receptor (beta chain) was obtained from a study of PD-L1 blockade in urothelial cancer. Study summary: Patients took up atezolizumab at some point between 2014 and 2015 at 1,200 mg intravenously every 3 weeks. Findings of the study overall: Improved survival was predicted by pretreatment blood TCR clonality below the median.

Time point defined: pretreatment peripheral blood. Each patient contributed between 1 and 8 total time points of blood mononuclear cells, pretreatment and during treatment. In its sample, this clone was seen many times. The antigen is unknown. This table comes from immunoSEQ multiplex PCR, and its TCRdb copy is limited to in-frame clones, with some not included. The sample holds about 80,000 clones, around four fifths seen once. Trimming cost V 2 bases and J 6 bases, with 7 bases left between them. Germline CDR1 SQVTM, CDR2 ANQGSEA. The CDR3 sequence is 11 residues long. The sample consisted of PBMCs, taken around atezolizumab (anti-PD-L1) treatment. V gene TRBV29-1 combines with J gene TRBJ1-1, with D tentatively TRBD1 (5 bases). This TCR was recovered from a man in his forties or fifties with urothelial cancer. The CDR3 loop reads CSVEWGAEAFF. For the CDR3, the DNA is TGCAGCGTTGAATGGGGCGCTGAAGCTTTCTTT.